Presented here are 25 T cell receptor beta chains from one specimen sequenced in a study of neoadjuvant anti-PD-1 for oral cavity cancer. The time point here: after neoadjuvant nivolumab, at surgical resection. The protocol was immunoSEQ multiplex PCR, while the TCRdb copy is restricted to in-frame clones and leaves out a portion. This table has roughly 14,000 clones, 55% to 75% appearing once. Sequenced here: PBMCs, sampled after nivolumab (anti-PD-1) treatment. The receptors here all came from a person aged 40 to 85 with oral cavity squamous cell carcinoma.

In nucleotides, the CDR3 is TGTGCCAGCAGGAACCATCGACAAGAGTATGAAGCTTTCTTT. This sequence encodes CASRNHRQEYEAFF. This chain uses TRBV6-6 with TRBJ1-1, with D hard to call. This CDR3 has 14 residues. Trimming took off 6 bases at V and 7 bases at J, with 18 bases between the two ends. CDR1 is MNHNY and CDR2 is SVGAGI in the germline V gene (reference sequence).

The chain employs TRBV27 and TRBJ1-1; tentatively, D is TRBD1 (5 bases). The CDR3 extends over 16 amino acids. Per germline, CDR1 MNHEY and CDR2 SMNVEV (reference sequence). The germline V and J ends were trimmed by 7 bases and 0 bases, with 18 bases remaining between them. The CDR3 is CASTRDRSGMNTEAFF. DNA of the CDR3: TGTGCCAGCACCCGCGACAGATCTGGGATGAACACTGAAGCTTTCTTT.

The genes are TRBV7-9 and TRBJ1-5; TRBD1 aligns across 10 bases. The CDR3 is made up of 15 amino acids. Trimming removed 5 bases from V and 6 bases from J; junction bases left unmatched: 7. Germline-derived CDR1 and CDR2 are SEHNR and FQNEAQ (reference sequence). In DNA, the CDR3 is TGTGCCAGCAGCACCGGACAGGGGGGGATTCAGCCCCAGCATTTT. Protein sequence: CASSTGQGGIQPQHF.

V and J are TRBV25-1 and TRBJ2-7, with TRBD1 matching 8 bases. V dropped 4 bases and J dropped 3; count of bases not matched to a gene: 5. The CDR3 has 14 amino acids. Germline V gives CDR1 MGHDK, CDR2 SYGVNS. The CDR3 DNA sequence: TGTGCCAGCAGTGCCCCAGGGGGCATCTACGAGCAGTACTTC. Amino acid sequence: CASSAPGGIYEQYF.

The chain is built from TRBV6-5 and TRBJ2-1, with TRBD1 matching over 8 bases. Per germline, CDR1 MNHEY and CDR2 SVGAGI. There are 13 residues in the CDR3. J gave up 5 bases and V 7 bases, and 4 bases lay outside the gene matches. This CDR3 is CASTRTGNNEQFF. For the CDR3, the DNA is TGTGCCAGCACTCGGACAGGGAACAATGAGCAGTTCTTC.

DNA of the CDR3: TGCGCCAGCAGTCCGGGACAGGGTGATCAGCCCCAGCATTTT. Protein sequence: CASSPGQGDQPQHF. J is TRBJ1-5 and V is TRBV5-1, with 9 bases aligning to TRBD1. Germline CDR1 reads SGHRS; CDR2 reads YFSETQ. The V segment lost 5 bases and the J segment 5 bases; nucleotides outside the gene matches: 5. The CDR3 extends over 14 amino acids.

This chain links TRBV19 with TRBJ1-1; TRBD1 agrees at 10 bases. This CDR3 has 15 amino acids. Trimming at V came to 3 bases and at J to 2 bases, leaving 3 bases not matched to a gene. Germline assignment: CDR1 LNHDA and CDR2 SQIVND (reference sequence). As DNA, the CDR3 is TGTGCCAGTAGTATGTGGGACAGGGGCAACACTGAAGCTTTCTTT. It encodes CASSMWDRGNTEAFF.

The CDR3 region has the DNA TGCGCCAGCAGCCAAGCCGCGGACCTGAACACTGAAGCTTTCTTT. It translates to CASSQAADLNTEAFF. The rearrangement uses TRBV4-1 and TRBJ1-1; unclear D gene. Trimming left V 1 base short and J 0 bases short, with 9 bases between. This CDR3 comprises 15 residues. Germline values: CDR1 MGHRA, CDR2 YSYEKL.

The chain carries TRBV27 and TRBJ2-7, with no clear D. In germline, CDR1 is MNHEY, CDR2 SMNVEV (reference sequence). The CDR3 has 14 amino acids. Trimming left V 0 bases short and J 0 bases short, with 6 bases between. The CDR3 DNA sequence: TGTGCCAGCAGTTTATCCCGCCCCTCCTACGAGCAGTACTTC. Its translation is CASSLSRPSYEQYF.

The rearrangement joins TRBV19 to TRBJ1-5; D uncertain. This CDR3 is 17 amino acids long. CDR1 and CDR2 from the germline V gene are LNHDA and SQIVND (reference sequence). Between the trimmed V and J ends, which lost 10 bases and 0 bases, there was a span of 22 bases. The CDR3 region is CATLPSVGTYSNQPQHF. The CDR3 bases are TGTGCCACCTTACCATCTGTCGGTACCTATAGCAATCAGCCCCAGCATTTT.

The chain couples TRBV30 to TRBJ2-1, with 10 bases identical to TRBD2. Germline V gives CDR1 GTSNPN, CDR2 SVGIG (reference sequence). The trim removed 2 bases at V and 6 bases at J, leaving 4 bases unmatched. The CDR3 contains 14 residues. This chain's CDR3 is CAWSRLAGANEQFF. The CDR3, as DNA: TGTGCCTGGAGTCGACTAGCGGGTGCCAATGAGCAGTTCTTC.

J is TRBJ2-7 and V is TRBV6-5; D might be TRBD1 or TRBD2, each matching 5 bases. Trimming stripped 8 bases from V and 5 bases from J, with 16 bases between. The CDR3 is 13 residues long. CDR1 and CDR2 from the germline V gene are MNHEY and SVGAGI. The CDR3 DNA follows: TGTGCCAGCCGTGGGACGTACTGGGACGAGCAGTACTTC. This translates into CASRGTYWDEQYF.

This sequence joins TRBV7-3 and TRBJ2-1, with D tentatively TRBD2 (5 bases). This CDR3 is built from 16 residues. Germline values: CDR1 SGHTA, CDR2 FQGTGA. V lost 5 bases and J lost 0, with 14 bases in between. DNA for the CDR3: TGTGCCAGCAGCCGGTCCCGGGAAGGCTCCTACAATGAGCAGTTCTTC. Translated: CASSRSREGSYNEQFF.

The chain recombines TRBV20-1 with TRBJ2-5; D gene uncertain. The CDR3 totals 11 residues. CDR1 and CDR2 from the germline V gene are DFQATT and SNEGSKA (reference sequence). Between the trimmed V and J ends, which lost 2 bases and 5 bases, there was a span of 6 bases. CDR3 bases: TGCAGTGCTAGATTTACGGAGACCCAGTACTTC. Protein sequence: CSARFTETQYF.

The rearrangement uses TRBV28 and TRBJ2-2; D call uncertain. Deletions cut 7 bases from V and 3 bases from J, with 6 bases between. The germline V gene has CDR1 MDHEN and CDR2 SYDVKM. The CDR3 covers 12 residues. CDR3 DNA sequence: TGTGCCAGCACCCCCGACACCGGGGAGCTGTTTTTT. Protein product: CASTPDTGELFF.

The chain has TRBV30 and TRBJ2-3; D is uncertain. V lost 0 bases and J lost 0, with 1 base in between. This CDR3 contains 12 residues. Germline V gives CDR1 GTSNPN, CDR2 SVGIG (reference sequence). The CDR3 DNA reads TGTGCCTGGAGTGTCAGCACAGATACGCAGTATTTT. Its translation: CAWSVSTDTQYF. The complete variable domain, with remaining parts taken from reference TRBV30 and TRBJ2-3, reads SQTIHQWPATLVQPVGSPLSLECTVEGTSNPNLYWYRQAAGRGLQLLFYSVGIGQISSEVPQNLSASRPQDRQFILSSKKLLLSDSGFYLCAWSVSTDTQYFGPGTRLTVL.

The CDR3 DNA is TGTGCCAGCAGTGTACTGTGGGACGGATCCTACGAGCAGTACTTC. Protein sequence: CASSVLWDGSYEQYF. The J gene is TRBJ2-7, the V gene TRBV6-1; D could derive from TRBD1 or TRBD2 (5 bases each). V was cut by 4 bases and J by 1 base, with 14 bases left in between. CDR1 and CDR2 (germline): MNHNS, SASEGT. There are 15 residues in the CDR3.

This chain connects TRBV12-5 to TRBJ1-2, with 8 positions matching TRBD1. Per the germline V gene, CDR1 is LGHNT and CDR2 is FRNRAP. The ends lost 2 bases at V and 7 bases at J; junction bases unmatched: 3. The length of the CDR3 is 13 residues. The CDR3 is CASGLTDRVGYTF. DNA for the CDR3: TGTGCTAGTGGTTTGACGGACAGGGTTGGCTACACCTTC.

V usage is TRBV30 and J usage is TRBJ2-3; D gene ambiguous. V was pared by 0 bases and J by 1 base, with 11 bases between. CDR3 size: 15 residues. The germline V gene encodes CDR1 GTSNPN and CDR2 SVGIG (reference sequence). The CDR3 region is CAWSVSWQGTDTQYF. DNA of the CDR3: TGTGCCTGGAGTGTATCATGGCAGGGCACAGATACGCAGTATTTT.

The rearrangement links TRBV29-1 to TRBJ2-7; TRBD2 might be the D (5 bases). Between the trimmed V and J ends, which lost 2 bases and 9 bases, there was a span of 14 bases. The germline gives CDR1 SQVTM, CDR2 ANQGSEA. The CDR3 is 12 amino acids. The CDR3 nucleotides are TGCAGCGTTGAATCTGGGGAGCGTGTGCAGTACTTC. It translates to CSVESGERVQYF.

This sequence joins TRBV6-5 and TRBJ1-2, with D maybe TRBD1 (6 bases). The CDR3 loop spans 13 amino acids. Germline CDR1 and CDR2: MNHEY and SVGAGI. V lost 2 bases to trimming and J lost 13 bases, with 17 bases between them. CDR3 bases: TGTGCCAGCAGTTACCCCTCGGGGGGCGCAGGCACCTTC. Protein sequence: CASSYPSGGAGTF.

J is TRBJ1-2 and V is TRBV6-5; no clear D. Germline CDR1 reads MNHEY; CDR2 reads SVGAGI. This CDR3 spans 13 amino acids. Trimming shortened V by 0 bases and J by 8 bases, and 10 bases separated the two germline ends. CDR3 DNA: TGTGCCAGCAGTTACTCAGAAGGATTCGGCTACACCTTC. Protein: CASSYSEGFGYTF.

CDR3 nucleotides: TGTGCCAGCAGTTTGGTTGGCGGGACGTACAATGAGCAGTTCTTC. Its translation is CASSLVGGTYNEQFF. The V call is TRBV27, the J call TRBJ2-1; possible D gene TRBD2, 6 bases. In germline, CDR1 is MNHEY, CDR2 SMNVEV (reference sequence). Deletions cut 3 bases from V and 4 bases from J, with 13 bases between. The CDR3 has 15 amino acids.

In nucleotides, the CDR3 is TGTGCCAGCAGTCCAGACTCCCGGGGGGAGACCCAGTACTTC. Amino acid sequence: CASSPDSRGETQYF. The chain recombines TRBV6-5 with TRBJ2-5, with a possible D match to TRBD2 (6 bases). The CDR3 sequence is 14 residues long. The V end lost 5 bases, the J end lost 5 bases, and 15 bases lay between the germline ends. Germline loops: CDR1 MNHEY, CDR2 SVGAGI.

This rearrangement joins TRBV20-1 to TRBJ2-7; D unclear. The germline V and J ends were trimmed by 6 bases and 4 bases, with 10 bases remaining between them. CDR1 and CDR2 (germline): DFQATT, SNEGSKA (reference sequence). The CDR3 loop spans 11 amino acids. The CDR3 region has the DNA TGCAGTGCCGGGCAGTTTTACGAGCAGTACTTC. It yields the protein CSAGQFYEQYF.